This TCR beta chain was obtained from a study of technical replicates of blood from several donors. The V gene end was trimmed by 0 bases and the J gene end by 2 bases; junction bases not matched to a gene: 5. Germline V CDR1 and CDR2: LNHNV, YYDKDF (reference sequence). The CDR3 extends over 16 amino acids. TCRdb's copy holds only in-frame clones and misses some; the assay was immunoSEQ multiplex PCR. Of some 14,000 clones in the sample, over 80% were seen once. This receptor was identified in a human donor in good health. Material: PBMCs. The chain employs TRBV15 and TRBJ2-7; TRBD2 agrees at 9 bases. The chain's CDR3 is CATSRDSTSGTYEQYF. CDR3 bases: TGTGCCACCAGCAGAGATTCGACTAGCGGAACCTACGAGCAGTACTTC.